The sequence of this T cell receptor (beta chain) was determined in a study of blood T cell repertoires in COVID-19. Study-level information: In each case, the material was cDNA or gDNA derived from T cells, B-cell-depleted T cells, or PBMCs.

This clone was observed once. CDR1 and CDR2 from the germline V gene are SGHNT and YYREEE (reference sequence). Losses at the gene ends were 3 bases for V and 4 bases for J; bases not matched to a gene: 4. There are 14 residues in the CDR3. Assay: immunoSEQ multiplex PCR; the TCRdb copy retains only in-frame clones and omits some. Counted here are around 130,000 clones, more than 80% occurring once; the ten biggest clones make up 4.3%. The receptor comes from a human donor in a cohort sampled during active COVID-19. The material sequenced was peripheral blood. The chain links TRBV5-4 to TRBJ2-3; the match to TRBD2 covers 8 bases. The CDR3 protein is CASSYRGGPDTQYF. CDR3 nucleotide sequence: TGTGCCAGCAGCTATCGGGGGGGACCAGATACGCAGTATTTT.